This TCR beta chain was observed in a study of OX40 agonist ivuxolimab in advanced cancers. Study observations and caveats: CD4+ and CD8+ blood T cells expanded clonally by week 6 at 0.1 to 3.0 mg/kg. Among the nonresponders, some also had low normalized T-cell clonal expansion.

Autoimmune disease history or systemic immunosuppression barred patients. To note about this clone: Antigen: not known.

From germline, CDR1 is SGDLS and CDR2 YYNGEE. This CDR3 spans 15 amino acids. V was clipped by 4 bases and J by 5 bases; unmatched bases: 3. Produced via immunoSEQ multiplex PCR; TCRdb's table is partial and in-frame only. This table holds 150,000 to 190,000 clones, approximately 94% found once. The sequence came from an adult with an advanced solid tumor such as melanoma, head and neck, liver or kidney cancer. This sample comprised CD4+ or CD8+ T cells sorted from blood, obtained in a trial of the OX40 agonist ivuxolimab. The chain is built from TRBV9 and TRBJ2-5; TRBD2 aligns across 15 bases. The CDR3 bases are TGTGCCAGCAGCACTGGACTAGCGGGAGGGGAGACCCAGTACTTC. It is translated as CASSTGLAGGETQYF.